This T cell receptor (beta chain) was sequenced for a study of beta chain features in type 1 diabetes. This clone has just a few counts. Isolated RNA was reverse transcribed in full, so expressed TCRB transcripts were sequenced. This table comes from immunoSEQ multiplex PCR, and its TCRdb copy is limited to in-frame clones, with some not included. The data hold about 150,000 clones, with around a tenth observed a single time. This CDR3 spans 14 amino acids. Germline-derived CDR1 and CDR2 are SGHTA and FQGNSA. V gave up 6 bases and J gave up 4 bases, with 14 bases separating them. The chain couples TRBV7-2 to TRBJ2-3; a weak D match, TRBD2 (6 bases). The sample comprised central memory CD4+ T cells from blood. The clonotype comes from a man aged 18 to 30 in good health. DNA for the CDR3: TGTGCCAGCAGAATAGGAGGGGACTCAGATACGCAGTATTTT. Amino acid sequence: CASRIGGDSDTQYF.